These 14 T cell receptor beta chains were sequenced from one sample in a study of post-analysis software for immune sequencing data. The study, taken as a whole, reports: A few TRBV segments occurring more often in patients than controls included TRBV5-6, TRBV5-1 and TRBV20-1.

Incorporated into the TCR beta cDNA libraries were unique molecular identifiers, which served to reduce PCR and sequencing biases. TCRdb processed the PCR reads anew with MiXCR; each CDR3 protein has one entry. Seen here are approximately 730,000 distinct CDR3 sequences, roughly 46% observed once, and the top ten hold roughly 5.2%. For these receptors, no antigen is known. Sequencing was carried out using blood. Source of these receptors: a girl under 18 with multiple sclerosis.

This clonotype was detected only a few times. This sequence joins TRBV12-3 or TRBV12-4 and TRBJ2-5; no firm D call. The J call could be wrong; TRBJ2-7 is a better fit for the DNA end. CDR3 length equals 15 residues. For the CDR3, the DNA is TGTGCCAGCAGTTCCACTGGCGACCGGCTCTACGAGCAGTACTTC. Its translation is CASSSTGDRLYEQYF.

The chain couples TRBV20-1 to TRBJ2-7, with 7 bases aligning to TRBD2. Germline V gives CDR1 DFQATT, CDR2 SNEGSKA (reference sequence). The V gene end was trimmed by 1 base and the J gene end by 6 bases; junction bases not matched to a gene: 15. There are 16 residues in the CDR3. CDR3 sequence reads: CSARVGGTAYYVEQYF. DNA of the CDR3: TGCAGTGCTAGAGTGGGGGGGACTGCTTATTATGTCGAGCAGTACTTC.

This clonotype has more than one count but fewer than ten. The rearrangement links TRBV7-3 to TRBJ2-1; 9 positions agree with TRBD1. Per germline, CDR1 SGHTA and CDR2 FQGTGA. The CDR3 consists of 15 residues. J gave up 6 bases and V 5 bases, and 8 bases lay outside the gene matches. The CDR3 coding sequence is TGTGCCAGCAGCCTAGGACAGGGGATCGGCAATGAGCAGTTCTTC. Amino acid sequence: CASSLGQGIGNEQFF.

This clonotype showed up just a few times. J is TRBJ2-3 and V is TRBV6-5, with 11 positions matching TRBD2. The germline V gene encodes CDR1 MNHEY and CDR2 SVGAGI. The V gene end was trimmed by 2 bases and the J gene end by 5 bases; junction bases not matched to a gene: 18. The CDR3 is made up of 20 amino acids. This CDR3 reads CASSYLILATSGTSGDTQYF. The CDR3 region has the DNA TGTGCCAGCAGTTACCTAATCTTAGCGACTAGCGGGACTTCTGGAGATACGCAGTATTTT.

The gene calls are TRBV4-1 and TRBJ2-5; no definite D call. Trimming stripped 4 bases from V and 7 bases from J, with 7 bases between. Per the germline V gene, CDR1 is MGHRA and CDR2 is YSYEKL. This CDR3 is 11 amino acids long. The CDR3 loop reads CASSRHGTQYF. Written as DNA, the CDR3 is TGCGCCAGCAGCCGCCATGGGACCCAGTACTTC.

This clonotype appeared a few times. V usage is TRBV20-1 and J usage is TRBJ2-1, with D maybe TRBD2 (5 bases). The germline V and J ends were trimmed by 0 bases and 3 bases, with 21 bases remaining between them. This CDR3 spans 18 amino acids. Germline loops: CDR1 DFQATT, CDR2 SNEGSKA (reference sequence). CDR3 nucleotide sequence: TGCAGTGCTAGAGATCTTATGGGAGCCCCACCATACTACAATGAGCAGTTCTTC. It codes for CSARDLMGAPPYYNEQFF.

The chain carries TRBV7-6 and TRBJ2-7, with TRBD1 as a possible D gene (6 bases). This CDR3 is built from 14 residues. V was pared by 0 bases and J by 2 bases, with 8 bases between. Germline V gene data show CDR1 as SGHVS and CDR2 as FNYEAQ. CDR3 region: CASSLAPGAYEQYF. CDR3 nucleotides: TGTGCCAGCAGCTTAGCGCCAGGGGCCTACGAGCAGTACTTC. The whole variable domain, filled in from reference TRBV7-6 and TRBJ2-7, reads GAGVSQSPRYKVTKRGQDVALRCDPISGHVSLYWYRQALGQGPEFLTYFNYEAQQDKSGLPNDRFSAERPEGSISTLTIQRTEQRDSAMYRCASSLAPGAYEQYFGPGTRLTVT.

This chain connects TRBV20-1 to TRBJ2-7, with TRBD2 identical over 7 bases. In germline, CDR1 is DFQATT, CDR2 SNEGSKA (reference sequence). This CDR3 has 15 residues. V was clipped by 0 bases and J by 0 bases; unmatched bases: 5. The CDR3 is CSARDLGGFSYEQYF. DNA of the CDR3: TGCAGTGCTAGAGACCTGGGGGGGTTCTCCTACGAGCAGTACTTC.

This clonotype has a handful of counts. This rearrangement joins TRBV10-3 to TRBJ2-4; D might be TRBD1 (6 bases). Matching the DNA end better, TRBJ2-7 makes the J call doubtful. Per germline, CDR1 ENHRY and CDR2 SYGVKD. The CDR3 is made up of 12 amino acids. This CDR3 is CAITTGGNEQYF. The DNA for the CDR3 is TGTGCCATCACCACTGGGGGCAACGAGCAGTACTTC.

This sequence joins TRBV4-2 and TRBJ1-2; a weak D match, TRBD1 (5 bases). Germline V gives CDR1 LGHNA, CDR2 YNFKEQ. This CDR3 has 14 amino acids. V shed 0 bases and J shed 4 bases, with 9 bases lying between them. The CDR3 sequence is CASSQDGGTYGYTF. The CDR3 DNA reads TGTGCCAGCAGCCAAGATGGGGGGACCTATGGCTACACCTTC.

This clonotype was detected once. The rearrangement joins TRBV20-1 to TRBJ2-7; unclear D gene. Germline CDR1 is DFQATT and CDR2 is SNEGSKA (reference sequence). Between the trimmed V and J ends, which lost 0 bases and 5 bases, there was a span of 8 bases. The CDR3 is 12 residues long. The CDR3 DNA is TGCAGTGCTAGAGAGTCGGGTAACGAGCAGTACTTC. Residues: CSARESGNEQYF.

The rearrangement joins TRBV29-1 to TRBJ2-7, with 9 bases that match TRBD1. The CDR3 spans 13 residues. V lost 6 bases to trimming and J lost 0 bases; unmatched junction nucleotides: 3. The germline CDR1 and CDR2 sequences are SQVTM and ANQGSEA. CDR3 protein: CSVTGGSSYEQYF. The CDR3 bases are TGCAGCGTCACAGGGGGCAGCTCCTACGAGCAGTACTTC.

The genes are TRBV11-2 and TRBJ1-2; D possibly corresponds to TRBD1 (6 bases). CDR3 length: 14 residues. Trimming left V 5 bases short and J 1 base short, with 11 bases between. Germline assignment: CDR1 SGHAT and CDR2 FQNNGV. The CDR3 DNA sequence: TGTGCCAGCAGCCCGGGGGCCTTTAACTATGGCTACACCTTC. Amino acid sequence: CASSPGAFNYGYTF.

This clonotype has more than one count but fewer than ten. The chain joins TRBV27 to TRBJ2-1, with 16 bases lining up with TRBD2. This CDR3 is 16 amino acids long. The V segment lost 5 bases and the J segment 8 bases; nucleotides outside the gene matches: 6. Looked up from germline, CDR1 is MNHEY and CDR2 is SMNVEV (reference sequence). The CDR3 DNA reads TGTGCCAGCAGTCCGGGGACTAGCGGGAGGGGCGATGAGCAGTTCTTC. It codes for CASSPGTSGRGDEQFF.